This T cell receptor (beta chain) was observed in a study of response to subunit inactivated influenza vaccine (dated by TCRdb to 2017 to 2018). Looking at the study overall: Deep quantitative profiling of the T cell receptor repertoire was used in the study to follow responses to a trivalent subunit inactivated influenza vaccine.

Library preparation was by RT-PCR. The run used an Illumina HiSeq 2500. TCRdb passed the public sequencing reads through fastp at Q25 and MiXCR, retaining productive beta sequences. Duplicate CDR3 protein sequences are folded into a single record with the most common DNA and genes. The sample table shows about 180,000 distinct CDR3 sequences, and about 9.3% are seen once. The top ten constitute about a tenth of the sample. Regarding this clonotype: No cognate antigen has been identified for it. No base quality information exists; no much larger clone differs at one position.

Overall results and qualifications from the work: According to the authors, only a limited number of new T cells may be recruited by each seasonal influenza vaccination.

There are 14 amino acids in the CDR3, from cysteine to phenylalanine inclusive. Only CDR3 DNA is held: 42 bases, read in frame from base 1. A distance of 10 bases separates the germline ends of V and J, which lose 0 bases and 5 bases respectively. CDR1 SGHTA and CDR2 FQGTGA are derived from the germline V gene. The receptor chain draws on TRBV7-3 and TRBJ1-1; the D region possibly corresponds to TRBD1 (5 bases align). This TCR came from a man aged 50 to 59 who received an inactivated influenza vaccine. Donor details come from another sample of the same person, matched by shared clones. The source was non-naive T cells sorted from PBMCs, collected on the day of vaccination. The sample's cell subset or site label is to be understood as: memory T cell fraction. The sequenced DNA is TGTGCCAGCAGCTTAACAGGGGCAAGGACTGAAGCTTTCTTT. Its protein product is CASSLTGARTEAFF.